This T cell receptor beta chain was sequenced for a study of blood T cell repertoires in COVID-19. In the authors' workflow: Nucleated cell number was recorded as an estimate derived from reference gene primer amplification. Profiling relied on immunoSEQ multiplex PCR, and the TCRdb table lists in-frame clones only, not all of them. For V, J and clone size, that table is used; D and trimming come from the DNA. The table records over 150,000 clones, around 84% of them present only once. Germline CDR1 and CDR2: SGHTA and FQGTGA. The trim removed 5 bases at V and 10 bases at J, leaving 10 bases unmatched. The CDR3 runs to 13 residues.

This chain connects TRBV7-3 to TRBJ1-1; 7 bases map to TRBD1. Sequencing was carried out using peripheral blood. The receptor was isolated from a man between 35 and 55 years old with active or convalescent COVID-19. The CDR3 DNA reads as TGTGCCAGCAGCAATGACAGGGCAAGCCCAGCTTTCTTT. It specifies CASSNDRASPAFF.